This TCR beta chain was captured by sequencing in a study of cytomegalovirus exposure and HLA in healthy donors. Findings and limits, study-wide: In a later analysis, an Asian-associated ancestry cluster reportedly showed fewer N-insertions than the roughly 700-donor mean. A later look showed TCR association rates differing by HLA locus, highest for DRB1 and lowest for HLA-C.

It was with 60 Vbeta and 13 Jbeta primers that the PCR ran. Per the original data handling: Approximately 79 million unique TCR beta chains, 9.5 million to 11 million of them shared, were counted by a later analysis. Method: immunoSEQ multiplex PCR; TCRdb's copy keeps in-frame clones and lacks some. D and trimming come from the DNA, and the V and J calls and clone size come from that table. This table has approximately 120,000 clones, 74% appearing once. All the people who gave samples were healthy bone marrow donors. With respect to this clone: The antigen is undetermined.

The TCR comes from a woman aged 50 to 65 in good health and CMV-seropositive. The sample was PBMCs.

In nucleotides, the CDR3 is TGCGCCAGCAGCAAATCTCCCGACAGGGAGTACTTC. This translates into CASSKSPDREYF. The chain links TRBV5-1 to TRBJ2-7; 7 bases match TRBD1. Trimming removed 4 bases from V and 11 bases from J; junction bases left unmatched: 9. The CDR3 length is 12 residues. The germline V gene has CDR1 SGHRS and CDR2 YFSETQ. Full variable domain (remainder filled in from reference TRBV5-1 and TRBJ2-7): KAGVTQTPRYLIKTRGQQVTLSCSPISGHRSVSWYQQTPGQGLQFLFEYFSETQRNKGNFPGRFSGRQFSNSRSEMNVSTLELGDSALYLCASSKSPDREYFGPGTRLTVT.